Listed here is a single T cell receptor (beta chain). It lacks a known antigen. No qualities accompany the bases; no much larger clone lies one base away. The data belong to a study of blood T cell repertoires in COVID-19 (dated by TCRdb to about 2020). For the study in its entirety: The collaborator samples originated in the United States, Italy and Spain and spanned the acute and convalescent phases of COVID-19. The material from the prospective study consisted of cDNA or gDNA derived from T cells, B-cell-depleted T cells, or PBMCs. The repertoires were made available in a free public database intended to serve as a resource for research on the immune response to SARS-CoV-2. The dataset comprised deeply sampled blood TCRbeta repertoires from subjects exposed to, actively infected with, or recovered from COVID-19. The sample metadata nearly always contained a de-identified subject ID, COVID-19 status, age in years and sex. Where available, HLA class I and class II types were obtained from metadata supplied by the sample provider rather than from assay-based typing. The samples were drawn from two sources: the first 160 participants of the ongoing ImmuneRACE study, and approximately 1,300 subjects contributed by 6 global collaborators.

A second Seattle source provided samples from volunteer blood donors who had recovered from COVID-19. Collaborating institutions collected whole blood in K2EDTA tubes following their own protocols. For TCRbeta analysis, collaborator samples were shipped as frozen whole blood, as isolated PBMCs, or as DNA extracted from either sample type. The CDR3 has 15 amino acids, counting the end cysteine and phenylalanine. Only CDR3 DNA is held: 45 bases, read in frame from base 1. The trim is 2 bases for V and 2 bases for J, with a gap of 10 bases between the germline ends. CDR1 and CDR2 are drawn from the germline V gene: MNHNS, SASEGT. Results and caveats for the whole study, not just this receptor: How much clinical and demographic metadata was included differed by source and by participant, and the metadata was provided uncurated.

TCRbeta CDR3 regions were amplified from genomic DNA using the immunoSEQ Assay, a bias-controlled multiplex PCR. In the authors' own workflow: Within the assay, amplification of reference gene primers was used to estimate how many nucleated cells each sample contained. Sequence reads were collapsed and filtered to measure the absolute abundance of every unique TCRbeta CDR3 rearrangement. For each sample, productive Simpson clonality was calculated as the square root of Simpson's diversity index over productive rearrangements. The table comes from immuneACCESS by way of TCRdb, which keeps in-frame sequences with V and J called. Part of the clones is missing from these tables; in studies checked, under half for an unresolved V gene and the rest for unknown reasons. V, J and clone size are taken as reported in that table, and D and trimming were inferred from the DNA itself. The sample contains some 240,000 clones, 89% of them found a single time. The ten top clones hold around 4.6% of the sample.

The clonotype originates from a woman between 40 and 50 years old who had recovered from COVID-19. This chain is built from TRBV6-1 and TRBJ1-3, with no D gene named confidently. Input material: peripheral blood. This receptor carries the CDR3 CASSELRGTGNTIYF. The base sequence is TGTGCCAGCAGTGAACTACGGGGTACTGGAAACACCATATATTTT.